This TCR beta chain was sequenced in a study of blood T cell repertoires in COVID-19. Method: immunoSEQ multiplex PCR; TCRdb's copy keeps in-frame clones and lacks some. The profile shows hundreds of thousands of clones, 75% to 90% of them singletons. The V gene's germline CDR1 is MNHEY and CDR2 SMNVEV (reference sequence). Trimming stripped 0 bases from V and 9 bases from J, with 9 bases between. The CDR3 has 13 amino acids. The TCR was taken from a woman in her thirties or forties who had recovered from COVID-19. The rearrangement joins TRBV27 to TRBJ1-5, with D possibly being TRBD1 (6 bases). The sequencing input was PBMCs or T cells enriched from blood (not recorded which). This CDR3 is CASSLSTGPPQHF. The CDR3 region has the DNA TGTGCCAGCAGTTTATCGACAGGTCCGCCCCAGCATTTT.